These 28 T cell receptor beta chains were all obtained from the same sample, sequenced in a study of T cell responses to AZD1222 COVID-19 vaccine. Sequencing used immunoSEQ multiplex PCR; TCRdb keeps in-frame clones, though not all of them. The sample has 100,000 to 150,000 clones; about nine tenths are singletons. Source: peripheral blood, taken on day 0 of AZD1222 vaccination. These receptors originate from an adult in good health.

Here the CDR3 DNA reads TGTGCCACCAGCATTGACAGGGGCTCCACTATTCATGGCTACACCTTC. This translates into CATSIDRGSTIHGYTF. V is TRBV15 and J is TRBJ1-2, with 8 bases lining up with TRBD1. The CDR3 contains 16 residues. Germline V gene lookup returns CDR1 LNHNV and CDR2 YYDKDF (reference sequence). With V trimmed by 4 bases and J by 6 bases, 13 bases remained unmatched.

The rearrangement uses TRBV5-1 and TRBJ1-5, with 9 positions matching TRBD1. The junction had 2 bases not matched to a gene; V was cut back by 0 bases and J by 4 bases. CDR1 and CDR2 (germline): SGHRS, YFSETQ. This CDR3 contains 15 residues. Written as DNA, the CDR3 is TGCGCCAGCAGCTTGGGAGGACAGGGGAATCAGCCCCAGCATTTT. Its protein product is CASSLGGQGNQPQHF.

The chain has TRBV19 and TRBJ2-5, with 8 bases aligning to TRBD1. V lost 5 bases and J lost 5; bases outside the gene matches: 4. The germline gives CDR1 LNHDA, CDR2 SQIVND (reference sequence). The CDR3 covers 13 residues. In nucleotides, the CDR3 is TGTGCCAGTAGTTCAGGGGGCTCTGAGACCCAGTACTTC. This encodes CASSSGGSETQYF.

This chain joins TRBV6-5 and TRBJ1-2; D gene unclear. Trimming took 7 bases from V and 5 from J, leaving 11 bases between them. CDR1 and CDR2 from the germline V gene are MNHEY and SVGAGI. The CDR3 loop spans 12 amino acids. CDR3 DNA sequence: TGTGCCAGCAAACGGACGGATTATGGCTACACCTTC. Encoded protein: CASKRTDYGYTF.

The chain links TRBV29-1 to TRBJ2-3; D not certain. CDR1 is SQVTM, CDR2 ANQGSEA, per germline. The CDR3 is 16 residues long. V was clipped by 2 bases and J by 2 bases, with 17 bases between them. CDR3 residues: CSVERDLLELTDTQYF. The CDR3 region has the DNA TGCAGCGTTGAAAGGGATCTCCTTGAACTCACAGATACGCAGTATTTT.

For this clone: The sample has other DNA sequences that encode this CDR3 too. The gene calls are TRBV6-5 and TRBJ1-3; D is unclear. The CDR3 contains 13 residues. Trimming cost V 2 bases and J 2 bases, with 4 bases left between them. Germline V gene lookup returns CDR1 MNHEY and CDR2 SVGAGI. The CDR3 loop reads CASSYNAGNTIYF. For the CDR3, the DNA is TGTGCCAGCAGTTACAACGCTGGAAACACCATATATTTT.

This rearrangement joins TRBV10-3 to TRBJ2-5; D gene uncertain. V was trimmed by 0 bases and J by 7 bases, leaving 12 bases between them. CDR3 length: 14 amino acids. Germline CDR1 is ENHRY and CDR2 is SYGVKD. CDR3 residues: CAISESGIKTTQYF. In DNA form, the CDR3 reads TGTGCCATCAGTGAGTCTGGGATAAAAACGACCCAGTACTTC.

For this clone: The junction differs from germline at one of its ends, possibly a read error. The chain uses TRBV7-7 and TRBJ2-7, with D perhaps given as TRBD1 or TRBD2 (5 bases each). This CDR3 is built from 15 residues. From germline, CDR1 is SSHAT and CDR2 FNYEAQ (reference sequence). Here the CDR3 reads CASSLGATGGYEQYF. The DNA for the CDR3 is TGTGCTAGCAGCCTAGGGGCCACTGGGGGCTACGAGCAGTACTTC.

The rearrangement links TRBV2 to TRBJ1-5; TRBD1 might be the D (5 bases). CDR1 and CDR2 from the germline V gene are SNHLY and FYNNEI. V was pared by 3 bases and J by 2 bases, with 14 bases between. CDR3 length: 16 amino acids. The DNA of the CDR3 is TGTGCCAGCAGTGATTTGGCGGGACGTGGCAATCAGCCCCAGCATTTT. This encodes CASSDLAGRGNQPQHF.

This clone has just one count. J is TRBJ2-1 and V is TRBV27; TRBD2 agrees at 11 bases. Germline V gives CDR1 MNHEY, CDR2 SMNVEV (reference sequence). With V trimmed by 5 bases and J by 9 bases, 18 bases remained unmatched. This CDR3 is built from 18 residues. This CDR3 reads CASSAKPPLAGGRGEQFF. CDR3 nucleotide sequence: TGTGCCAGCAGTGCCAAACCCCCTCTAGCGGGGGGCCGTGGTGAGCAGTTCTTC.

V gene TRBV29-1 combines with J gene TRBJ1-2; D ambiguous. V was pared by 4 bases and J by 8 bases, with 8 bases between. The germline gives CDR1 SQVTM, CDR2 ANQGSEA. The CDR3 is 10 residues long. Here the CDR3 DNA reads TGCAGCGTTGTGGGCAGCGGCTACACCTTC. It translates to CSVVGSGYTF.

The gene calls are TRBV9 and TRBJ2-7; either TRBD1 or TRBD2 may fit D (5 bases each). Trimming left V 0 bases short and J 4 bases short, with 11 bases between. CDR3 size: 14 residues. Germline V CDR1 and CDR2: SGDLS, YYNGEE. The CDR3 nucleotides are TGTGCCAGCAGCGTAGATGACAGACTATACGAGCAGTACTTC. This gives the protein CASSVDDRLYEQYF.

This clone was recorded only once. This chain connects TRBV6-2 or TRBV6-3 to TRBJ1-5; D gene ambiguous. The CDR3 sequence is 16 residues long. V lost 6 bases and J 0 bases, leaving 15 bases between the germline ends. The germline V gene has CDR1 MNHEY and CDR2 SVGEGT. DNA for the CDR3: TGTGCCAGCAGCCCTACAAGCGGGTATAGCAATCAGCCCCAGCATTTT. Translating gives CASSPTSGYSNQPQHF.

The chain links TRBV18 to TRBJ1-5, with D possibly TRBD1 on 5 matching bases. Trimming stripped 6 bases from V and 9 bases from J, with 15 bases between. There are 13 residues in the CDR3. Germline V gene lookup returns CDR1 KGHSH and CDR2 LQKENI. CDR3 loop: CASSPGRVTPQHF. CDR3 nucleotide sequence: TGTGCCAGCTCCCCGGGCAGGGTTACGCCCCAGCATTTT.

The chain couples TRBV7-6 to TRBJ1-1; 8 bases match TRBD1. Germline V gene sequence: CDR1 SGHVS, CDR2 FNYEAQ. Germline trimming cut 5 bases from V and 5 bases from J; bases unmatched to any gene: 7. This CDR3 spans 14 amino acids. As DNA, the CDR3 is TGTGCCAGCAGCCACACGGACAGGGAAACTGAAGCTTTCTTT. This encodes CASSHTDRETEAFF.

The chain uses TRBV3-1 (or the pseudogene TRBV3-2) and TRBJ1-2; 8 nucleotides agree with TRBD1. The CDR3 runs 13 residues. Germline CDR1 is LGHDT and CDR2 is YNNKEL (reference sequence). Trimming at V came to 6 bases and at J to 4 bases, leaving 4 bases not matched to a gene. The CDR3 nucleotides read TGTGCCAGCAGACCAGGGGGCGTCTATGGCTACACCTTC. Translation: CASRPGGVYGYTF.

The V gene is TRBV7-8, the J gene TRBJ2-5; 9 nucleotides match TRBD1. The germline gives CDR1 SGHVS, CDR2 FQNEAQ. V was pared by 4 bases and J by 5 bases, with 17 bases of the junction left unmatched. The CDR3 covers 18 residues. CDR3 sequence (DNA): TGTGCCAGCAGCTCTCTAGGGACAGGGTTGAGGAAAGGGGAGACCCAGTACTTC. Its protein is CASSSLGTGLRKGETQYF.

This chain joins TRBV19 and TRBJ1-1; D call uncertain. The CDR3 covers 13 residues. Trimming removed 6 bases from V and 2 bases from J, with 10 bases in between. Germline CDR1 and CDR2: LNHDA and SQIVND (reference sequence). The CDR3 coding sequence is TGTGCCAGTAGCCCACGAGTAAACACTGAAGCTTTCTTT. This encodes CASSPRVNTEAFF.

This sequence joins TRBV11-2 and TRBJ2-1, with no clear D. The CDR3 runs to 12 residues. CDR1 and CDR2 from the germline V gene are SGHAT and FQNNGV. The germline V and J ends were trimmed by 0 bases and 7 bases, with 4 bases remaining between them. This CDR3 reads CASSLEGNEQFF. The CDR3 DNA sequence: TGTGCCAGCAGCTTAGAGGGTAATGAGCAGTTCTTC. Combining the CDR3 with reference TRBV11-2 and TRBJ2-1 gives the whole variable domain EAGVAQSPRYKIIEKRQSVAFWCNPISGHATLYWYQQILGQGPKLLIQFQNNGVVDDSQLPKDRFSAERLKGVDSTLKIQPAKLEDSAVYLCASSLEGNEQFFGPGTRLTVL.

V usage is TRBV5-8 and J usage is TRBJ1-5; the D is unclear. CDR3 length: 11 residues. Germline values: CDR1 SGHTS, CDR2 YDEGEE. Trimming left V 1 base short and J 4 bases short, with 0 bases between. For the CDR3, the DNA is TGTGCCAGCAGCTTGAATCAGCCCCAGCATTTT. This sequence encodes CASSLNQPQHF. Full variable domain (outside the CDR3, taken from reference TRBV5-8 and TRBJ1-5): EAGVTQSPTHLIKTRGQQATLRCSPISGHTSVYWYQQALGLGLQFLLWYDEGEERNRGNFPPRFSGRQFPNYSSELNVNALELEDSALYLCASSLNQPQHFGDGTRLSIL.

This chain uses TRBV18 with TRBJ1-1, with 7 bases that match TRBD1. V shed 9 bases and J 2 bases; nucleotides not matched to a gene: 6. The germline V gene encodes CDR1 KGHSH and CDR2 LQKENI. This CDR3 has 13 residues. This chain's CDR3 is CASSGQSNTEAFF. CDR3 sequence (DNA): TGTGCCAGTTCGGGACAGTCTAACACTGAAGCTTTCTTT.

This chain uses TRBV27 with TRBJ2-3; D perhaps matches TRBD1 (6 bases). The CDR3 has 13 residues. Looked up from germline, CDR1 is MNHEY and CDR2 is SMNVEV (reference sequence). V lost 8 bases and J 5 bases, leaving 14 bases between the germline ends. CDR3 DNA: TGTGCCAGCTCTTGGGGGCCGGAAGATACGCAGTATTTT. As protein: CASSWGPEDTQYF.

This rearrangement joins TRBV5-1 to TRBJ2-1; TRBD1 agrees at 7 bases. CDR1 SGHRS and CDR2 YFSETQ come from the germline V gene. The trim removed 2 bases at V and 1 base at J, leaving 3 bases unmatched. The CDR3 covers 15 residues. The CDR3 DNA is TGCGCCAGCAGCTTCCGACAGGGTTCCTACAATGAGCAGTTCTTC. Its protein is CASSFRQGSYNEQFF.

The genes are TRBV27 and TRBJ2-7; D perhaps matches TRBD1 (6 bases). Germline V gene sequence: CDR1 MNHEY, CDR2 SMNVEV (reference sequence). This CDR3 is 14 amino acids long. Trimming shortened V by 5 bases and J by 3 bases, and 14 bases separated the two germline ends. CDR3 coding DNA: TGTGCCAGCAGTCCAAGGGACAAGATCTACGAGCAGTACTTC. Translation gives CASSPRDKIYEQYF.

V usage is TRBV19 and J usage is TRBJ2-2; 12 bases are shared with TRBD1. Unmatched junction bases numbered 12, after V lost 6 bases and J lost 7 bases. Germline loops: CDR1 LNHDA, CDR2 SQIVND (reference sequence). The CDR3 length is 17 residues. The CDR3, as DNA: TGTGCCAGTAGCCGCCCCGGGACAGGGGGCATTGTCGGGGAGCTGTTTTTT. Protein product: CASSRPGTGGIVGELFF.

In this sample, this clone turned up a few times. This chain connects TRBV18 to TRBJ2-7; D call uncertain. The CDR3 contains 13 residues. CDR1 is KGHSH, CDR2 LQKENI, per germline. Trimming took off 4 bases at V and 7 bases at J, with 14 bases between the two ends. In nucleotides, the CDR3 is TGTGCCAGCTCACAACTTAAGGGTCCGGAGCAGTACTTC. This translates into CASSQLKGPEQYF.

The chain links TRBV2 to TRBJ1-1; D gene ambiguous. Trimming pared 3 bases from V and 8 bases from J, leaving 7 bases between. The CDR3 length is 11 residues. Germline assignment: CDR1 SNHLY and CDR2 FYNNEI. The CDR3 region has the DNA TGTGCCAGCAGTGACTACTCCGAAGCTTTCTTT. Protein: CASSDYSEAFF.

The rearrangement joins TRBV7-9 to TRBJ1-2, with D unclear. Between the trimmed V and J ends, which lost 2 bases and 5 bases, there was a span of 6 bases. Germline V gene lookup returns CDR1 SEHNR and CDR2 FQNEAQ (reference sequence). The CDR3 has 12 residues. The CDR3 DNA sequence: TGTGCCAGCAGCTTAACCGGGTATGGCTACACCTTC. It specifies CASSLTGYGYTF.